This T cell receptor (beta chain) emerged from a study of blood T cell repertoires in COVID-19. As for the study in general: In each case, the material was cDNA or gDNA derived from T cells, B-cell-depleted T cells, or PBMCs.

Germline CDR1 is PRHDT and CDR2 is FYEKMQ (reference sequence). The CDR3 totals 18 residues. The V and J ends lost 5 bases and 0 bases, in that order; junction bases with no gene match: 12. Individuals drawn from approximately 22 US areas were about 18 to 100 years old. Cohort allocation depended upon clinical history that participants reported. As originally analysed: Estimated nucleated cell counts came from reference gene primer amplification. Only in-frame clones appear in the TCRdb table, and some are missing; sequencing was by immunoSEQ multiplex PCR. Clonal size and the V and J genes are those of that table, whereas D and trimming came from the DNA. This table has more than 250,000 clones, 70% to 90% appearing once.

Material for sequencing was PBMCs or T cells enriched from blood (not recorded which). The V call is TRBV13, the J call TRBJ2-7; 11 bases are shared with TRBD2. This TCR derives from a woman in her 30s who had recovered from COVID-19. CDR3 DNA sequence: TGTGCCAGCAGCCCCCCGACTAGCGGGACTCTATTCTCCTACGAGCAGTACTTC. This gives the protein CASSPPTSGTLFSYEQYF. Based on the CDR3 plus reference TRBV13 and TRBJ2-7, the full variable domain is AAGVIQSPRHLIKEKRETATLKCYPIPRHDTVYWYQQGPGQDPQFLISFYEKMQSDKGSIPDRFSAQQFSDYHSELNMSSLELGDSALYFCASSPPTSGTLFSYEQYFGPGTRLTVT.